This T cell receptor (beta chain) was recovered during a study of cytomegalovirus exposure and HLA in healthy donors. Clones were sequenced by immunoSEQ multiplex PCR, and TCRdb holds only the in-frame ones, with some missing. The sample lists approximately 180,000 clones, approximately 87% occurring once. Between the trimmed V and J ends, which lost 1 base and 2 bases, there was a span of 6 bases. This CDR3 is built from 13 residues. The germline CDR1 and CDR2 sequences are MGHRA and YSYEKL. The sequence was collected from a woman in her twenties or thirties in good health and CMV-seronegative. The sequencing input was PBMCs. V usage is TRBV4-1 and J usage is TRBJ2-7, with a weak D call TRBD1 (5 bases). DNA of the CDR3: TGCGCCAGCAGCCAAGTAGGGGCCTACGAGCAGTACTTC. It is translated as CASSQVGAYEQYF.